Detailed here is one TCR beta chain. The data are from a study of cytomegalovirus exposure and HLA in healthy donors. Per the germline V gene, CDR1 is SEHNR and CDR2 is FQNEAQ (reference sequence). The CDR3 totals 15 residues. The V and J ends lost 1 base and 0 bases respectively, with 9 bases between them. Primers for the PCR totalled 60 Vbeta and 13 Jbeta. The method was immunoSEQ multiplex PCR; TCRdb's version includes in-frame clones alone and lacks a portion of them. The sample records some 180,000 clones, 73% being singletons. The chain has TRBV7-9 and TRBJ1-1, with unresolved D. This clonotype was obtained from a woman in her late teens or twenties in good health and CMV-seropositive. The sample comprised PBMCs. The CDR3: CASSLVGGMNTEAFF. DNA for the CDR3: TGTGCCAGCAGCTTAGTCGGCGGAATGAACACTGAAGCTTTCTTT.